This record covers a single TCR beta chain. The antigen remains unidentified. Source study methods: Junction-only immunoSEQ sequences carried no quality scores, so filtering differed. This table comes from immunoSEQ multiplex PCR, and its TCRdb copy is limited to in-frame clones, with some not included. V and J calls plus clone size are reproduced from that table; the DNA served to infer D and trimming. The sample carries roughly 2,500,000 clones, 90% to 95% recorded once. Germline CDR1 reads SNHLY; CDR2 reads FYNNEI. V lost 7 bases and J lost 7, with 11 bases in between. The CDR3 totals 12 residues. This sample is part of a study of shared clonotypes between healthy human individuals. The wider study: Used for every donor were three CD4 naive, three CD4 memory, two CD8 naive and one CD8 memory plate.

Findings of the study overall: The expectation was that sequencing depth would affect clonotype sharing among donors. Among several donors, roughly 5% of naive CD4 clonotypes were found in common.

J is TRBJ2-1 and V is TRBV2, with a possible D match to TRBD2 (6 bases). This TCR derives from a man between 18 and 35 years old in good health. Some clones in this sample may be carry-over from other donors' samples. Sequencing was performed on naive CD4+ T cells from PBMCs. Indicated subset: CD45RA+ positively selected. CDR3 sequence reads: CASIPGGNEQFF. The CDR3, as DNA: TGTGCCAGCATCCCTGGGGGGAATGAGCAGTTCTTC.